A single sample is the source of the 22 T cell receptor beta chains below, sequenced in a study of cytomegalovirus exposure and HLA in healthy donors. Libraries were prepared by immunoSEQ multiplex PCR; TCRdb keeps only in-frame clonotypes and omits some of them. Of 100,000 to 150,000 clones listed, about 89% are singletons. The sequenced sample consisted of PBMCs. The source of these receptors is a woman between 18 and 29 years old in good health and CMV-seronegative.

The chain joins TRBV18 to TRBJ2-3, with D perhaps matching TRBD2 (5 bases). The CDR3 has 14 amino acids. Per germline, CDR1 KGHSH and CDR2 LQKENI. Trimming shortened V by 4 bases and J by 0 bases, and 8 bases separated the two germline ends. The DNA for the CDR3 is TGTGCCAGCTCACAGGGAGCTAGCACAGATACGCAGTATTTT. Residues: CASSQGASTDTQYF.

In its sample, this clone was seen once. The CDR3 sequence: CASSRRLAGVQETQYF. The DNA for the CDR3 is TGTGCCAGCAGCAGAAGACTAGCGGGAGTACAAGAGACCCAGTACTTC. The rearrangement links TRBV7-9 to TRBJ2-5, with 12 bases lining up with TRBD2. Per germline, CDR1 SEHNR and CDR2 FQNEAQ (reference sequence). Trimming took 5 bases from V and 2 from J; bases not matched to a gene: 6. CDR3 length: 16 residues.

The gene calls are TRBV6-5 and TRBJ1-5; possible D gene TRBD1, 5 bases. V lost 1 base and J 1 base, leaving 8 bases between the germline ends. The CDR3 is 15 amino acids. Germline CDR1 MNHEY, CDR2 SVGAGI. CDR3 DNA: TGTGCCAGCAGTTACTTGGGGGGGAGCAATCAGCCCCAGCATTTT. This sequence encodes CASSYLGGSNQPQHF.

This clone was found once. For the CDR3, the DNA is TGCGCCAGCAGCCAAGGTTTTGGGAGGGGAACTAATGAAAAACTGTTTTTT. Its protein is CASSQGFGRGTNEKLFF. The chain is built from TRBV4-1 and TRBJ1-4; D is possibly TRBD1 (5 bases). Germline V gene lookup returns CDR1 MGHRA and CDR2 YSYEKL. The CDR3 contains 17 residues. Trimming removed 1 base from V and 1 base from J, with 13 bases in between.

This clone has a single count. This chain connects TRBV27 to TRBJ2-7; 7 bases line up with TRBD1. This CDR3 has 15 residues. Germline V lookup: CDR1 MNHEY, CDR2 SMNVEV (reference sequence). Trimming removed 8 bases from V and 2 bases from J; junction bases left unmatched: 12. CDR3 in DNA: TGTGCCAGCCGCGGACACCGGGACAGCACCTACGAGCAGTACTTC. Protein product: CASRGHRDSTYEQYF.

In this sample, this clone turned up once. The chain has TRBV6-5 and TRBJ2-3; D unclear. Germline-derived CDR1 and CDR2 are MNHEY and SVGAGI. V was trimmed by 6 bases and J by 3 bases, leaving 10 bases between them. This CDR3 contains 13 residues. CDR3 region: CASRPSRTDTQYF. As DNA, the CDR3 is TGTGCCAGCAGACCTTCTAGGACAGATACGCAGTATTTT.

As DNA, the CDR3 is TGTGCCAGCAGCCAAGACGCTAGCGGGAACACCGGGGAGCTGTTTTTT. Encoded protein: CASSQDASGNTGELFF. This sequence joins TRBV4-2 and TRBJ2-2; TRBD2 matches 7 bases. The J segment lost 1 base and the V segment lost 0 bases, leaving 2 bases of the junction unmatched. The germline CDR1 and CDR2 sequences are LGHNA and YNFKEQ. This CDR3 region has 16 residues.

The chain has TRBV20-1 and TRBJ2-5; D unresolved. V dropped 3 bases and J dropped 3 bases, with 5 bases sitting between them. Germline values: CDR1 DFQATT, CDR2 SNEGSKA (reference sequence). The CDR3 has 11 amino acids. Here the CDR3 DNA reads TGCAGTGCTAGCGCAGAAGAGACCCAGTACTTC. It encodes CSASAEETQYF.

The chain recombines TRBV14 with TRBJ2-1; the D gene is possibly TRBD2 (6 bases). The CDR3 covers 13 residues. Germline assignment: CDR1 SGHDN and CDR2 FVKESK. Trimming left V 4 bases short and J 7 bases short, with 11 bases between. The CDR3 DNA follows: TGTGCCAGCAGCCCCGGGACTTGGAATGAGCAGTTCTTC. Amino acid sequence: CASSPGTWNEQFF.

J is TRBJ2-7 and V is TRBV7-4; D might be TRBD1 (5 bases). Trimming removed 5 bases from V and 12 bases from J, with 8 bases in between. Germline V gene data show CDR1 as SGHVT and CDR2 as SQSDAQ. This CDR3 has 9 amino acids. This CDR3 reads CASSPRGYF. In DNA form, the CDR3 reads TGTGCCAGCAGCCCTAGGGGGTACTTC.

V is TRBV19 and J is TRBJ2-7; 7 nucleotides agree with TRBD1. The junction had 3 bases not matched to a gene; V was cut back by 1 base and J by 3 bases. This CDR3 region has 14 residues. CDR1 is LNHDA, CDR2 SQIVND, per germline (reference sequence). The DNA of the CDR3 is TGTGCCAGTAGTATAGCCGGGACAGACTACGAGCAGTACTTC. This codes for CASSIAGTDYEQYF. Looking up the rest from reference TRBV19 and TRBJ2-7 gives the full variable domain: DGGITQSPKYLFRKEGQNVTLSCEQNLNHDAMYWYRQDPGQGLRLIYYSQIVNDFQKGDIAEGYSVSREKKESFPLTVTSAQKNPTAFYLCASSIAGTDYEQYFGPGTRLTVT.

The CDR3: CASTERGVRLPHTDTQYF. Here the CDR3 DNA reads TGTGCCAGCACCGAACGAGGTGTTCGGTTACCCCACACAGATACGCAGTATTTT. The chain has TRBV28 and TRBJ2-3; D remains unclear. The CDR3 sequence is 18 residues long. Germline V gene data show CDR1 as MDHEN and CDR2 as SYDVKM. Trimming cost V 7 bases and J 2 bases, with 25 bases left between them. Drawing the rest from reference TRBV28 and TRBJ2-3, the complete variable domain is DVKVTQSSRYLVKRTGEKVFLECVQDMDHENMFWYRQDPGLGLRLIYFSYDVKMKEKGDIPEGYSVSREKKERFSLILESASTNQTSMYLCASTERGVRLPHTDTQYFGPGTRLTVL.

The chain couples TRBV11-3 to TRBJ1-4; D remains ambiguous. V was pared by 4 bases and J by 4 bases, with 7 bases between. Germline CDR1 reads SGHNT; CDR2 reads YENEEA. The CDR3 runs 13 residues. Here the CDR3 reads CASSSEGNEKLFF. The CDR3 nucleotides are TGTGCCAGCAGCTCCGAGGGTAATGAAAAACTGTTTTTT.

The rearrangement links TRBV29-1 to TRBJ2-3; D is possibly TRBD2 (5 bases). The CDR3 covers 14 residues. V lost 4 bases, J lost 6 bases, and 17 bases lay in between. Germline V gives CDR1 SQVTM, CDR2 ANQGSEA. The CDR3 region is CSVGGGPGGDTQYF. The CDR3 nucleotides are TGCAGCGTTGGAGGCGGGCCCGGCGGGGATACGCAGTATTTT.

The chain employs TRBV30 and TRBJ1-2; TRBD1 is a possible D gene (6 bases). The germline V and J ends were trimmed by 0 bases and 8 bases, with 10 bases remaining between them. Germline V gene lookup returns CDR1 GTSNPN and CDR2 SVGIG (reference sequence). The CDR3 covers 12 residues. The CDR3 spells CAWSVGGGGYTF. CDR3 sequence (DNA): TGTGCCTGGAGTGTAGGGGGGGGCGGCTACACCTTC.

The rearrangement joins TRBV7-2 to TRBJ2-7; 10 nucleotides align to TRBD2. The CDR3 spans 16 residues. The germline gives CDR1 SGHTA, CDR2 FQGNSA. The V segment lost 1 base and the J segment 3 bases; nucleotides outside the gene matches: 6. The CDR3 DNA reads as TGTGCCAGCAGCTTAGGAGCGGGACTAGCGATCTACGAGCAGTACTTC. As protein: CASSLGAGLAIYEQYF. Full variable domain (rest looked up from reference TRBV7-2 and TRBJ2-7): GAGVSQSPSNKVTEKGKDVELRCDPISGHTALYWYRQSLGQGLEFLIYFQGNSAPDKSGLPSDRFSAERTGGSVSTLTIQRTQQEDSAVYLCASSLGAGLAIYEQYFGPGTRLTVT.

The chain links TRBV7-3 to TRBJ1-3; D remains unclear. Trimming cost V 4 bases and J 4 bases, with 14 bases left between them. The CDR3 length is 15 residues. Per the germline V gene, CDR1 is SGHTA and CDR2 is FQGTGA. The CDR3 DNA sequence: TGTGCCAGCAGCTCCGGGATAGGGTTCGGAAACACCATATATTTT. Encoded protein: CASSSGIGFGNTIYF.

This clone was counted once. The chain combines TRBV25-1 with TRBJ1-5, with 7 bases matching TRBD1. Losses at the gene ends were 3 bases for V and 3 bases for J; bases not matched to a gene: 2. The CDR3 length is 14 residues. Germline lookup yields CDR1 MGHDK and CDR2 SYGVNS. CDR3 DNA: TGTGCCAGCAGTGAGACAGGGACCAATCAGCCCCAGCATTTT. Its translation is CASSETGTNQPQHF. Looking up the rest from reference TRBV25-1 and TRBJ1-5 gives the full variable domain: EADIYQTPRYLVIGTGKKITLECSQTMGHDKMYWYQQDPGMELHLIHYSYGVNSTEKGDLSSESTVSRIRTEHFPLTLESARPSHTSQYLCASSETGTNQPQHFGDGTRLSIL.

This rearrangement joins TRBV16 to TRBJ2-1, with 9 bases that match TRBD2. Trimming at V came to 3 bases and at J to 9 bases, leaving 9 bases not matched to a gene. This CDR3 region has 15 residues. The germline V gene has CDR1 KGHSY and CDR2 FQNENV. The CDR3 nucleotides are TGTGCCAGCAGCCAGTTATTAGCGGGAGTAGGTGAGCAGTTCTTC. Translating gives CASSQLLAGVGEQFF.

This rearrangement joins TRBV10-3 to TRBJ2-7, with a weak D call TRBD2 (5 bases). Germline values: CDR1 ENHRY, CDR2 SYGVKD. Between the trimmed V and J ends, which lost 0 bases and 6 bases, there was a span of 12 bases. CDR3 length equals 14 residues. The CDR3 DNA is TGTGCCATCAGTGAGTCGACGGGATCAGGCGAGCAGTACTTC. Residues: CAISESTGSGEQYF.

The rearrangement joins TRBV4-1 to TRBJ2-7; a weak D match, TRBD1 (6 bases). V was shortened by 4 bases and J by 2 bases, with 24 bases between the two germline ends. Germline values: CDR1 MGHRA, CDR2 YSYEKL. The CDR3 consists of 18 residues. CDR3: CASSRRQDARTEAYEQYF. The CDR3 coding sequence is TGCGCCAGCAGCCGCCGCCAAGATGCCCGGACAGAAGCCTACGAGCAGTACTTC.

This clone has just a few counts. V is TRBV4-1 and J is TRBJ1-1, with a weak D call TRBD1 (6 bases). The CDR3 extends over 15 amino acids. In germline, CDR1 is MGHRA, CDR2 YSYEKL. V was cut by 0 bases and J by 5 bases, with 13 bases left in between. CDR3 loop: CASSQEYREGTEAFF. The CDR3 DNA sequence: TGCGCCAGCAGCCAAGAGTACAGGGAGGGAACTGAAGCTTTCTTT.